These T cell receptor beta chains were read from a single sample in a study of response to subunit inactivated influenza vaccine. TCRdb reprocessed the RT-PCR reads with MiXCR, giving one entry per CDR3 protein. This table holds around 650,000 distinct CDR3 sequences, around a sixth found once. Sample: PBMCs from blood, taken approximately 13 days after vaccination. Receptors were obtained from a middle-aged man who received an inactivated influenza vaccine. CDR3s include the opening cysteine and the closing phenylalanine or tryptophan. A D gene is named only where the DNA matches it firmly.

j_gene | v_gene | len | d_gene | CDR3aa
TRBJ2-1 | TRBV9 | 15 | TRBD1 | CASSVEWDRNNEQFF
TRBJ2-3 | TRBV28 | 19 | NA | CASSSIGGIQEKNTDTQYF
TRBJ2-7 | TRBV15 | 16 | NA | CATSRAIFRDPYEQYF
TRBJ2-7 | TRBV25-1 | 15 | NA | CASTTRLVSSYEQYF
TRBJ2-7 | TRBV5-5 | 15 | TRBD1 | CASSWGQDFSYEQYF
TRBJ2-7 | TRBV27 | 17 | TRBD1 | CASSPYRLQGHFYEQYF
TRBJ2-3 | TRBV6-5 | 15 | NA | CASSSQGLRGDTQYF
TRBJ2-7 | TRBV4-1 | 15 | TRBD1 | CASSQDDNRGREQYF
TRBJ2-2 | TRBV6-1 | 14 | NA | CASSEYSSTGELFF
TRBJ1-2 | TRBV6-5 | 14 | NA | CASRYAGVSYGYTF
TRBJ2-3 | TRBV7-8 | 17 | TRBD2 | CASSSRLAGAITDTQYF
TRBJ2-1 | TRBV5-6 | 15 | TRBD1 | CASSAGQGIYNEQFF
TRBJ2-7 | TRBV28 | 14 | NA | CASSLSGLSYEQYF
TRBJ1-3 | TRBV14 | 15 | NA | CAFFAITNSGNTIYF
TRBJ2-2 | TRBV28 | 16 | TRBD2 | CASSSPRGGSTGELFF
TRBJ2-3 | TRBV20-1 | 15 | NA | CSAQGQSYGTDTQYF
TRBJ1-5 | TRBV7-2 | 15 | TRBD1 | CASSPRDRERQPQHF
TRBJ2-3 | TRBV20-1 | 13 | NA | CSANDRFTDTQYF
TRBJ2-3 | TRBV9 | 21 | NA | CASSGTGYPKEGSGTADTQYF
TRBJ1-4 | TRBV7-2 | 13 | NA | CASSDRNIGGLFF
TRBJ2-7 | TRBV5-1 | 15 | TRBD2 | CASSLDAGGLNEQYF
TRBJ1-4 | TRBV12-3/TRBV12-4 | 13 | NA | CASSFMANEKLFF
TRBJ2-2 | TRBV6-4 | 13 | TRBD1 | CAIQGDSTGELFF
TRBJ2-7 | TRBV6-2/TRBV6-3 | 15 | NA | CASSYLRDRTYEQYF
TRBJ2-1 | TRBV6-2/TRBV6-3 | 16 | TRBD2 | CASSYVIGTSDNEQFF
TRBJ2-5 | TRBV4-2 | 16 | TRBD2 | CASRPLAGGYQETQYF
TRBJ1-5 | TRBV7-2 | 15 | NA | CASSSTGTSNQPQHF
TRBJ1-2 | TRBV29-1 | 12 | NA | CSVEGRDYGYTF
TRBJ2-1 | TRBV5-6 | 19 | NA | CASSLVGPRQRISYNEQFF
TRBJ2-2 | TRBV3-1 | 13 | NA | CASSQDFPGELFF
TRBJ2-2 | TRBV20-1 | 19 | TRBD2 | CSALGKGLASTANTGELFF
TRBJ2-7 | TRBV5-1 | 15 | TRBD1 | CASSLRGQGANEQYF
TRBJ2-1 | TRBV5-1 | 13 | NA | CASSKGLPNEQFF
TRBJ2-7 | TRBV25-1 | 15 | TRBD1 | CASSTWTGRNYEQYF
TRBJ1-2 | TRBV27 | 15 | NA | CASSLSPGRVHGYTF
TRBJ2-7 | TRBV6-5 | 16 | NA | CASSYSQAVSSYEQYF
TRBJ2-7 | TRBV20-1 | 16 | NA | CSATSLSGYNSGEQYF
TRBJ2-3 | TRBV5-1 | 15 | TRBD2 | CASSLASGVLDTQYF
TRBJ2-7 | TRBV3-1 | 12 | NA | CASSQNEVEQYF
TRBJ2-5 | TRBV7-2 | 16 | NA | CASILGPGRYQETQYF
TRBJ2-3 | TRBV7-6 | 18 | TRBD2 | CASSLDFPSGGNVDTQYF
TRBJ2-1 | TRBV12-3/TRBV12-4 | 12 | TRBD1 | CASSPRQGEQFF
TRBJ2-5 | TRBV24-1 | 15 | NA | CATSDTKDYQETQYF
TRBJ2-7 | TRBV15 | 15 | NA | CATSRDGHTSYEQYF
TRBJ2-5 | TRBV11-2 | 18 | NA | CASSLWGSGSTDQETQYF